The 5 T cell receptor beta chains presented below share a single source sample, sequenced in a study of glioma-infiltrating T cells after dendritic cell vaccination. Profiled with immunoSEQ multiplex PCR; TCRdb holds only in-frame clones, not every one. The sample consists of under 130,000 clones, 81% of them appearing once. The starting material was blood, obtained before dendritic cell vaccination. These receptors were collected from a human donor with glioblastoma.

In its sample, this clone was seen once. The V gene is TRBV5-1, the J gene TRBJ2-5; 8 nucleotides line up with TRBD2. V dropped 5 bases and J dropped 5; count of bases not matched to a gene: 11. The CDR3 has 15 amino acids. From germline, CDR1 is SGHRS and CDR2 YFSETQ. For the CDR3, the DNA is TGCGCCAGCAGGGGTAATAGCGGGACCGGGGAGACCCAGTACTTC. As protein: CASRGNSGTGETQYF.

CDR3 coding DNA: TGTGCCTGGAGTGTTCGGTCGAATCAGCCCCAGCATTTT. Its translation is CAWSVRSNQPQHF. The rearrangement joins TRBV30 to TRBJ1-5; unclear D gene. V dropped 0 bases and J dropped 4 bases, with 7 bases sitting between them. The CDR3 totals 13 residues. Germline V lookup: CDR1 GTSNPN, CDR2 SVGIG (reference sequence).

V and J are TRBV30 and TRBJ1-2; perhaps TRBD1 as D (6 bases). V lost 5 bases and J lost 3, with 16 bases in between. The CDR3 runs to 14 residues. The germline CDR1 and CDR2 sequences are GTSNPN and SVGIG (reference sequence). DNA of the CDR3: TGTGCCTGGTGCCTGAAAGGGGGGGACTATGGCTACACCTTC. It is translated as CAWCLKGGDYGYTF.

This sequence joins TRBV9 and TRBJ2-5, with 7 bases matching TRBD2. V was clipped by 2 bases and J by 3 bases; unmatched bases: 1. From germline, CDR1 is SGDLS and CDR2 YYNGEE. The CDR3 spans 13 residues. CDR3 DNA: TGTGCCAGCAGCGTTCGGGGGGAAGAGACCCAGTACTTC. Its protein product is CASSVRGEETQYF.

This clone occurred once. The chain combines TRBV5-1 with TRBJ2-7, with 7 bases matching TRBD2. The germline V gene encodes CDR1 SGHRS and CDR2 YFSETQ. There are 13 residues in the CDR3. V was pared by 4 bases and J by 7 bases, with 8 bases of the junction left unmatched. In DNA form, the CDR3 reads TGCGCCAGCAGCCCCAGGGAGGGTTGGGAGCAGTACTTC. Translated: CASSPREGWEQYF.